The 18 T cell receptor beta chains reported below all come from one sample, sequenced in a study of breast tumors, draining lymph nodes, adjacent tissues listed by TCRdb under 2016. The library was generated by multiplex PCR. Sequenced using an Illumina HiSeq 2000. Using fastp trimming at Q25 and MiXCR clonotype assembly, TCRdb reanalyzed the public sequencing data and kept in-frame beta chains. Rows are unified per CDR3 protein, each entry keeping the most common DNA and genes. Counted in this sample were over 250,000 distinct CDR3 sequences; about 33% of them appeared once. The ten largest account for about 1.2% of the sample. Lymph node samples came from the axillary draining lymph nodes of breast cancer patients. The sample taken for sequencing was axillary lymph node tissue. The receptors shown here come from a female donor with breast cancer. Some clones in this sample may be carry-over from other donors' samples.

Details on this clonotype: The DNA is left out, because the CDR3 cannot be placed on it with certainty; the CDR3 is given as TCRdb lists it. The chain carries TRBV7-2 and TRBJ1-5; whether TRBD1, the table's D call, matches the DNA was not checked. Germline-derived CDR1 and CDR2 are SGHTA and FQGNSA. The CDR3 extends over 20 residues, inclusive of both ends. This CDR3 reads CASSFLTGEKLFFGSGTQHF.

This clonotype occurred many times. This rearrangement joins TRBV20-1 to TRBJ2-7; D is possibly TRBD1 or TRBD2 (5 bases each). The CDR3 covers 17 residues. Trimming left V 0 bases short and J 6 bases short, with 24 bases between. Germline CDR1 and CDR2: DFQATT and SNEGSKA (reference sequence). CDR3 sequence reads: CSAREGVGRSRRGEQYF. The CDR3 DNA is TGCAGTGCTAGAGAGGGGGTGGGCCGATCCCGCCGGGGCGAGCAGTACTTC.

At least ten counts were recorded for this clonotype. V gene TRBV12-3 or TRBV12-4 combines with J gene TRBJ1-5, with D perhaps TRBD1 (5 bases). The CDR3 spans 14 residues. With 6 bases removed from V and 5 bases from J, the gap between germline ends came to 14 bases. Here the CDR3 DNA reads TGTGCCAGCAGCTCCGGGACTCAGCATCAGCCCCAGCATTTT. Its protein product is CASSSGTQHQPQHF.

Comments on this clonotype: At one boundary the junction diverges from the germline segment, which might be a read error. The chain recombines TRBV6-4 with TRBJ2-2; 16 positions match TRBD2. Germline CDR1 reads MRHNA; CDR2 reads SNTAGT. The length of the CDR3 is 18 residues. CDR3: CASSDGTSGRVGTGELSF. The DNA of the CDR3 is TGTGCCAGCAGTGACGGGACTAGCGGGAGGGTAGGCACCGGGGAGCTGTCTTTT.

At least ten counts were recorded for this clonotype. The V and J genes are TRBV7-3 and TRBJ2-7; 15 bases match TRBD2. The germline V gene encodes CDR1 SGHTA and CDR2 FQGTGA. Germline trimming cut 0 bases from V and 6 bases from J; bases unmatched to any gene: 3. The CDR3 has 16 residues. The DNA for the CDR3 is TGTGCCAGCAGCTTAACTCCGGGACTAGCGGGAGGCGAGCAGTACTTC. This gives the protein CASSLTPGLAGGEQYF. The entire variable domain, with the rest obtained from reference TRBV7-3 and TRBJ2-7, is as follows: GAGVSQTPSNKVTEKGKYVELRCDPISGHTALYWYRQSLGQGPEFLIYFQGTGAADDSGLPNDRFFAVRPEGSVSTLKIQRTERGDSAVYLCASSLTPGLAGGEQYFGPGTRLTVT.

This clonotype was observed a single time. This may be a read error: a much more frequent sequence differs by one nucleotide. The CDR3 nucleotides read TGTGCCAGCAGCTTAAGATGGGGCGACCAGTCCAAGCAGTACTTC. As protein: CASSLRWGDQSKQYF. The chain combines TRBV5-5 with TRBJ2-7; tentatively, D is TRBD1 (5 bases). Germline CDR1 is SGHKS and CDR2 is YYEKEE (reference sequence). The CDR3 runs 15 residues. Deletions cut 2 bases from V and 8 bases from J, with 20 bases between.

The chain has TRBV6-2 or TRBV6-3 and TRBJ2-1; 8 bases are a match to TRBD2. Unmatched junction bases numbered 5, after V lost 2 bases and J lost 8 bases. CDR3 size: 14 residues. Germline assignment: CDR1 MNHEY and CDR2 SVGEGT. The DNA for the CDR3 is TGTGCCAGCAGTTACAGCGGGAGAGTGTATGAGCAGTTCTTC. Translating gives CASSYSGRVYEQFF.

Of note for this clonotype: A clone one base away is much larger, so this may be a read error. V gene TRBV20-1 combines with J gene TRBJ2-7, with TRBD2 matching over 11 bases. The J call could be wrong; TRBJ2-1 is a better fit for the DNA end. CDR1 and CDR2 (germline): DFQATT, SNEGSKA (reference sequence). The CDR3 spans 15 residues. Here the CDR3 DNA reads TGCAGTGCGACATCTAGCGGGAGGAGCTCCTACGAGCAGTTCTTC. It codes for CSATSSGRSSYEQFF.

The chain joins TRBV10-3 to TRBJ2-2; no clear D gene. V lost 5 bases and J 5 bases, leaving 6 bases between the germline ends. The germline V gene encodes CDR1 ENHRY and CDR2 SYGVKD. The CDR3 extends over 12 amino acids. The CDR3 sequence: CAISTGTGELFF. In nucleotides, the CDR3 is TGTGCCATCAGTACTGGGACCGGGGAGCTGTTTTTT.

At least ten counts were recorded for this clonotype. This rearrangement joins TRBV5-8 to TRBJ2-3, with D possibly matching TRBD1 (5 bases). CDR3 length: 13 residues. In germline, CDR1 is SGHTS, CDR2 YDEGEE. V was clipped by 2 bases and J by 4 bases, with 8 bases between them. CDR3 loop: CASSFIGADTQYF. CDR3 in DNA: TGTGCCAGCAGCTTTATAGGGGCAGATACGCAGTATTTT.

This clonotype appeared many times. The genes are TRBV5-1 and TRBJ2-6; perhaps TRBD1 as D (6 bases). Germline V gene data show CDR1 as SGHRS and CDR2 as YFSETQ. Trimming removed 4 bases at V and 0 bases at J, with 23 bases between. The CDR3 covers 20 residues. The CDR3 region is CASSATRVRGTSSGANVLTF. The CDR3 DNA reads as TGCGCCAGCAGCGCTACCCGGGTGAGGGGGACGAGCTCTGGGGCCAACGTCCTGACTTTC. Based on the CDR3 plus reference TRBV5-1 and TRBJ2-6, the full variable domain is KAGVTQTPRYLIKTRGQQVTLSCSPISGHRSVSWYQQTPGQGLQFLFEYFSETQRNKGNFPGRFSGRQFSNSRSEMNVSTLELGDSALYLCASSATRVRGTSSGANVLTFGAGSRLTVL.

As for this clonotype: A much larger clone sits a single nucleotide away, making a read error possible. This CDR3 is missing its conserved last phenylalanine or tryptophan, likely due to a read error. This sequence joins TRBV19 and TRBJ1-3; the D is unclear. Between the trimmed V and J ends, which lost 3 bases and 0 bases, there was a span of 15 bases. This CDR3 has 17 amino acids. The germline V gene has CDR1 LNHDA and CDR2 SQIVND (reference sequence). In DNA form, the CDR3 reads TGTGCCAGTAGTATGATGCGGACCTCAACCTCTGGAAACACCATATATGTT. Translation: CASSMMRTSTSGNTIYV.

The CDR3 region has the DNA TGTGCCAGCACCCAAGGGGCCCCCGGCTACACCTTC. Amino acids: CASTQGAPGYTF. The chain joins TRBV6-1 to TRBJ1-2, with TRBD1 as a possible D gene (5 bases). This CDR3 is 12 amino acids long. V lost 7 bases and J 8 bases, leaving 14 bases between the germline ends. Germline-derived CDR1 and CDR2 are MNHNS and SASEGT.

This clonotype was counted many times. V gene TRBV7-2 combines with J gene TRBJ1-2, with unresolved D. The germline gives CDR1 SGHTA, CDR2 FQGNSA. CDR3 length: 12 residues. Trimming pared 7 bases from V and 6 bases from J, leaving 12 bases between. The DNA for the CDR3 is TGTGCCAGCACCCTACCCGGGGATGGCTACACCTTC. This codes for CASTLPGDGYTF. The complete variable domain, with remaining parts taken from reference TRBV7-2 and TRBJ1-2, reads GAGVSQSPSNKVTEKGKDVELRCDPISGHTALYWYRQSLGQGLEFLIYFQGNSAPDKSGLPSDRFSAERTGGSVSTLTIQRTQQEDSAVYLCASTLPGDGYTFGSGTRLTVV.

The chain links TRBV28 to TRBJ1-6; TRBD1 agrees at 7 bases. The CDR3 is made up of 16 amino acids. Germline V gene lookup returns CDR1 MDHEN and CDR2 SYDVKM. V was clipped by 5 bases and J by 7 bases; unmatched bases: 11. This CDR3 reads CASSTRTQGGNSPLHF. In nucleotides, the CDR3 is TGTGCCAGCAGTACGAGGACTCAGGGGGGGAATTCACCCCTCCACTTT.

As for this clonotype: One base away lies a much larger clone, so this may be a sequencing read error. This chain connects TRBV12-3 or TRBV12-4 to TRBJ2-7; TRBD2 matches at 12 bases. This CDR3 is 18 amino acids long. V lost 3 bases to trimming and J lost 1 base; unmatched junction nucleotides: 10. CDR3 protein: CASSFAIGLAGNSYEQYF. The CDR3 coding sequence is TGTGCCAGCAGTTTCGCGATCGGACTAGCGGGGAATTCCTACGAGCAGTACTTC.

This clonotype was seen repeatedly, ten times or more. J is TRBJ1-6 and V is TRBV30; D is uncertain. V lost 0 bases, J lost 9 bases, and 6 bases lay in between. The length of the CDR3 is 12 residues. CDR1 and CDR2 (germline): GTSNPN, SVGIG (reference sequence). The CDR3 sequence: CAWSVGFSPLHF. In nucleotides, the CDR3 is TGTGCCTGGAGTGTGGGGTTTTCACCCCTCCACTTT.

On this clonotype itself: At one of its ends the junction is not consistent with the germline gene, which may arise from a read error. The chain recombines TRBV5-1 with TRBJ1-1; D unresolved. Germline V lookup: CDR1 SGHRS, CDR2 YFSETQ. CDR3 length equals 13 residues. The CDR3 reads CASSSGEAPDAFF. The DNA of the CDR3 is TGCGCCAGCAGCTCCGGTGAGGCCCCTGACGCTTTCTTT.